A selection of T cell receptor beta chains follows, all from one sample in a study of vaccination effects on CD4 cells after COVID-19. These TCRs' antigens remain unknown. TCRdb keeps only in-frame clones here, not all; method: immunoSEQ multiplex PCR. The sample consists of about 79,000 clones, roughly 80% of them appearing once. The source material was CD4+ T cells from PBMCs cultured with HCoV-229E spike peptides, sampled before COVID-19 vaccination. The receptors come from a human donor who received a COVID-19 vaccine. Each CDR3 is given with its conserved first and last residue. The D gene is left open where the match is weak. Clone sizes are given selectively: once, few, many, or a class where the clone is expanded.

j_gene	abundance	d_gene	v_gene	CDR3nt	CDR3aa
TRBJ1-3	-	-	TRBV25-1	TGTGCCTACAGGAAGAACTCTGGAAACACCATATATTTT	CAYRKNSGNTIYF
TRBJ2-5	-	TRBD1	TRBV5-1	TGCGCCAGCAGCTTGGGCCGGGACAGCTACCAAGAGACCCAGTACTTC	CASSLGRDSYQETQYF
TRBJ2-3	-	-	TRBV5-1	TGCGCCAGCAGCTTGGGGGGCTCCACAGATACGCAGTATTTT	CASSLGGSTDTQYF
TRBJ2-2	few	-	TRBV5-4	TGTGCCAGCAGCGTGGGGGGAACCGGGGAGCTGTTTTTT	CASSVGGTGELFF
TRBJ1-1	-	-	TRBV9	TGTGCCAGCAGCGTAGTGGGAACCCTCGACACTGAAGCTTTCTTT	CASSVVGTLDTEAFF
TRBJ2-3	-	TRBD2	TRBV2	TGTGCCAGCAGAAACGGACTAGCGGGGGGGACTGATACGCAGTATTTT	CASRNGLAGGTDTQYF
TRBJ1-1	-	-	TRBV4-2	TGTGCCAGCAGCCTGGTGGTAGGGGGGTACACTGAAGCTTTCTTT	CASSLVVGGYTEAFF
TRBJ1-1	-	-	TRBV27	TGTGCCAGCAGCATTCGGACAGCACACATGAACACTGAAGCTTTCTTT	CASSIRTAHMNTEAFF
TRBJ1-2	few	-	TRBV11-1	TGTGCCAGCAGCTTTCAGGGTGACGGGGGCTACACCTTC	CASSFQGDGGYTF
TRBJ1-1	few	-	TRBV5-1	TGCGCCAGCAGCTTCGACAGGTCTTCCACTGAAGCTTTCTTT	CASSFDRSSTEAFF
TRBJ2-2	-	-	TRBV7-2	TGTGCCAGCAGCCCTCGGCGGGTCTCGGAGCTGTTTTTT	CASSPRRVSELFF
TRBJ2-5	once	TRBD2	TRBV7-2	TGTGCCAGCAGCTCAAGGGGACTAGCGGGGGAAGAGACCCAGTACTTC	CASSSRGLAGEETQYF
TRBJ2-1	-	TRBD2	TRBV5-1	TGCGCCAGCAGCCCAACTAGCGGGGGGGCATCTGAGCAGTTCTTC	CASSPTSGGASEQFF
TRBJ2-3	once	-	TRBV4-1	TGCGCCAGCAGCCAAGTGTGGGGCCTCACAGATACGCAGTATTTT	CASSQVWGLTDTQYF
TRBJ2-3	-	TRBD1	TRBV19	TGTGCCAGTAGTCCACCGCCGGGGACAGGGAGAGATACGCAGTATTTT	CASSPPPGTGRDTQYF
TRBJ2-2	few	-	TRBV11-2	TGTGCCAGCAGCTTTACAGACAGCGGGGAGCTGTTTTTT	CASSFTDSGELFF
TRBJ1-5	-	-	TRBV21-1	TGTGCCAGCAGGGGCAGGGGCCGAAATCAGCCCCAGCATTTT	CASRGRGRNQPQHF
TRBJ2-1	few	TRBD2	TRBV5-1	TGCGCCAGCAGCTTCGTAGCGGGGAGCCCCCTTGAGCAGTTCTTC	CASSFVAGSPLEQFF
TRBJ1-2	-	-	TRBV7-2	TGTGCCAGCAGCTTAGGCGGCCTGAGGTATGGCTACACCTTC	CASSLGGLRYGYTF
TRBJ1-6	-	-	TRBV19	TGTGCCAGTAGTATGGAGGGGTTCGGTTCACCCCTCCACTTT	CASSMEGFGSPLHF
TRBJ2-3	-	TRBD1	TRBV4-2	TGTGCCAGCAGCCAAGGGGCACAGGGGATAGCCACGCAGTATTTT	CASSQGAQGIATQYF
TRBJ1-2	-	-	TRBV19	TGTGCCAGTAGTCCTGACAAGATGAACTATGGCTACACCTTC	CASSPDKMNYGYTF
TRBJ2-1	-	-	TRBV19	TGTGCCAGTAGTATTTCAGGGACCTACAATGAGCAGTTCTTC	CASSISGTYNEQFF
TRBJ1-4	-	-	TRBV6-1	TGTGCCAGCAGTGGCCCGAGTCCGGGCGAAGGGTTTAATGAAAAACTGTTTTTT	CASSGPSPGEGFNEKLFF
TRBJ2-2	few	-	TRBV18	TGTGCCAGCTCATATGACACCGGGGAGCTGTTTTTT	CASSYDTGELFF
TRBJ1-2	-	-	TRBV6-5	TGTGCCAGCAGTCTCCCGGGACCGATCTATGGCTACACCTTC	CASSLPGPIYGYTF
TRBJ2-2	once	-	TRBV7-2	TGTGCCAGCAGCTTATTAGCGGTGTCGAACACCGGGGAGCTGTTTTTT	CASSLLAVSNTGELFF
TRBJ2-3	-	-	TRBV5-8	TGTGCCAGCCCTGGGGCCATCGGGGCCGAGGCAGGCACAGATACGCAGTATTTT	CASPGAIGAEAGTDTQYF
TRBJ2-2	few	TRBD1	TRBV2	TGTGCCAGCAGTGGAGGACAGGGGAACACCGGGGAGCTGTTTTTT	CASSGGQGNTGELFF